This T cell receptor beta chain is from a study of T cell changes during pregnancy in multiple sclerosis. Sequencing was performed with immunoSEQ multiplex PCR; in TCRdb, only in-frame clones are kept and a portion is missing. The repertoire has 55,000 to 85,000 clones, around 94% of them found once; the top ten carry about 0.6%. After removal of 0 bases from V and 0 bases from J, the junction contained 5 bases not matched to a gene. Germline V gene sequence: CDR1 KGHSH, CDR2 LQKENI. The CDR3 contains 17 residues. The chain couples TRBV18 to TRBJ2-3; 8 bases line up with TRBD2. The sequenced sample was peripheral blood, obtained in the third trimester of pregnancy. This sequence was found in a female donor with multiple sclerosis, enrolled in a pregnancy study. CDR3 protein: CASSPPVAGPSTDTQYF. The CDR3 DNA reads TGTGCCAGCTCACCACCCGTAGCGGGGCCAAGCACAGATACGCAGTATTTT.